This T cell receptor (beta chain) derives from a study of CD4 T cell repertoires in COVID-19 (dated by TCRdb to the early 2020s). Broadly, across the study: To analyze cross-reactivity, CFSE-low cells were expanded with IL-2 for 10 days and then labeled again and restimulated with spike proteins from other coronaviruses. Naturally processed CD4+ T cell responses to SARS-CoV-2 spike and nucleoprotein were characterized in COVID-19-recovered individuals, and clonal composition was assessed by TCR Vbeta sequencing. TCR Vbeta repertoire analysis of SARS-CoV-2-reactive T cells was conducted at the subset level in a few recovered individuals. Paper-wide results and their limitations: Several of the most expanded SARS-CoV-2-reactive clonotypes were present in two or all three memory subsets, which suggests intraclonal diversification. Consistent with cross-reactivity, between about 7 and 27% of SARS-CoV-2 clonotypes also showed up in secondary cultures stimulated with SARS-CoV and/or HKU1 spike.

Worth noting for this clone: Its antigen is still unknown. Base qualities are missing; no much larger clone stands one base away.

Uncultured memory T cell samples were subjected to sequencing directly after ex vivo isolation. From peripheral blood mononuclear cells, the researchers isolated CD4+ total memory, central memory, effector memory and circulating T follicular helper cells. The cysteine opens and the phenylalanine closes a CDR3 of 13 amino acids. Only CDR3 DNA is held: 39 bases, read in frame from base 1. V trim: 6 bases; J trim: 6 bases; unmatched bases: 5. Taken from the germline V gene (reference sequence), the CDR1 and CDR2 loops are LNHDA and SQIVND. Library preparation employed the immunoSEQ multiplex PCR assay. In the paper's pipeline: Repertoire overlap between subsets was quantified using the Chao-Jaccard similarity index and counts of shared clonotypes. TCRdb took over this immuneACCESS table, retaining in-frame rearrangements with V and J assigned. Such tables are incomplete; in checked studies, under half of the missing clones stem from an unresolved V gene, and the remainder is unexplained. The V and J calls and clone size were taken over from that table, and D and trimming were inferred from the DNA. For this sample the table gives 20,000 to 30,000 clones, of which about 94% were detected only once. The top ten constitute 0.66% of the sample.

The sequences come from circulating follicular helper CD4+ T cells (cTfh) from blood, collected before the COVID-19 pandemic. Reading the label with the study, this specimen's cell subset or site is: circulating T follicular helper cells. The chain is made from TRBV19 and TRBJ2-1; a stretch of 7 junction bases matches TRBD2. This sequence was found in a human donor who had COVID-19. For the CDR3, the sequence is CASSGGGGNEQFF. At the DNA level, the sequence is TGTGCCAGTAGCGGCGGGGGAGGCAATGAGCAGTTCTTC. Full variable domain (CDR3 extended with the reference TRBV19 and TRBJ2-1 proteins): DGGITQSPKYLFRKEGQNVTLSCEQNLNHDAMYWYRQDPGQGLRLIYYSQIVNDFQKGDIAEGYSVSREKKESFPLTVTSAQKNPTAFYLCASSGGGGNEQFFGPGTRLTVL.